This T cell receptor beta chain was captured by sequencing in a study of cytomegalovirus exposure and HLA in healthy donors (dated 2017 in TCRdb). Some background on the complete study: According to a later analysis, one platform produced both the approximately 110 validation repertoires and the 666 repertoires of the first cohort. The study was designed to test whether signatures of past pathogen exposure could be identified by cataloging public T cell receptors. The study combined high-throughput TCR immunosequencing, statistical association of individual TCRs with disease status, and machine learning to predict cytomegalovirus infection status. Along with the 666-subject first cohort, a separate validation cohort of over a hundred different subjects was used. Study-level results and caveats: In the study, approximately 160 TCR beta chains were listed as associated with cytomegalovirus. The classifier was reported to diagnose cytomegalovirus status with high specificity and sensitivity in both the original cohort and the validation cohort. It was suggested by the authors that the approach could potentially be generalized to other disease states and immunological phenotypes. The validation cohort had no HLA typing available for a later analysis, so co-occurrence within that cohort was assessed over all 120 or so repertoires. A few of the identified cytomegalovirus-associated TCR beta chains were confirmed in vitro to be specific for cytomegalovirus antigens. While some public TCRs were present in many individuals, most TCR sequences turned up only very rarely across donors. Of the cluster scores, 90% to 95% were above 0 in a later analysis, which found that TCRs clustered in the first cohort also tended to co-occur in the approximately 120 validation repertoires.

Worth noting for this clone: Its antigen is still unknown. There are no base qualities to consult, and no much larger clone falls within one base.

Library construction relied on the immunoSEQ multiplex PCR assay. Per the source publication's procedure: A statistical classification framework was built to diagnose cytomegalovirus status from the catalog of TCR beta chain sequences. TCRdb retrieved this table from immuneACCESS and kept in-frame rearrangements only. Not all clones are present; in checked studies, unresolved V genes account for under half, and no reason is known for the remainder. That table supplies the V and J calls and clone size; D and trimming were determined from the DNA. In all, the sample holds 150,000 to 200,000 clones, and around 87% of those were seen once. The top ten hold approximately 1.5% of the sample. The donors were included in the validation cohort of roughly 130 subjects, a group kept apart from the approximately 700-subject first cohort. The sequencing input was PBMCs. The clonotype originates from a woman aged 30 to 39 in good health and CMV-seronegative.

CDR3 reads: CASSWARLGAYNEQFF. The nucleotide sequence is given as TGTGCCAGCAGCTGGGCTAGACTAGGAGCCTACAATGAGCAGTTCTTC. The chain is made from TRBV5-6 and TRBJ2-1; perhaps TRBD2 is the D gene, with 6 bases matching. According to the germline V gene, CDR1 reads SGHDT and CDR2 reads YYEEEE. The CDR3 contains 16 residues, cysteine and phenylalanine counted. Only the CDR3 part of the read is kept: 48 bases, read in frame from the first base. Deletion took 3 bases off V and 2 bases off J, with a span of 15 bases between the germline ends.